This T cell receptor beta chain comes out of a study of tumor-infiltrating lymphocytes in oesophageal squamous cell carcinoma. This clonotype was detected only once. Without the conserved terminal phenylalanine or tryptophan, this CDR3 likely stems from a read error. The limits of the CDR3 on the DNA are not certain, so only TCRdb's listed CDR3 is given. TCRdb itself ran the PCR reads through MiXCR, one entry per CDR3 protein. The sample holds 15,000 to 20,000 distinct CDR3 sequences, roughly half seen once. The CDR3 is 16 amino acids long, termini counted. This clonotype was obtained from a male donor with esophageal squamous cell carcinoma. What was sequenced was esophageal tumor tissue. This chain connects TRBV6-7 to TRBJ1-1; TRBD1 is the table's D call and was not checked against the DNA. TRBV6-7 is an ORF for which the function is uncertain. The CDR3 protein is CAGTWRGAERPSTLGT.